This TCR beta chain was sequenced for a study of T cells in localized non-small cell lung cancer. Whole-study results and caveats: It remains possible that heterogeneity exists, since only one tumor region was sequenced. Uninvolved nearby lung showed the greatest T cell clonality, exceeding that found in tumor. Detection in adjacent lung was observed for a median around 50 of the top 100 tumor clones. Longer overall survival was seen with higher T cell density measured in blood.

With respect to this clone: Its antigen remains unidentified.

Germline CDR1 is SGHRS and CDR2 is YFSETQ. The CDR3 consists of 16 residues. V trimming: 3 bases; J trimming: 2 bases; junction bases outside the gene matches: 6. Here immunoSEQ multiplex PCR was the method, and the copy in TCRdb shows in-frame clones only, minus some. The sample lists some 80,000 clones; 84% were seen once. The sequencing here drew on peripheral blood, taken before any cancer treatment. This receptor was obtained from a man aged 40 to 69 with stage I lung adenocarcinoma. V gene TRBV5-1 combines with J gene TRBJ2-1; TRBD2 matches 9 bases. The CDR3 region is CASSYLAGAAYNEQFF. CDR3 DNA sequence: TGCGCCAGCAGCTACTTAGCGGGAGCGGCCTACAATGAGCAGTTCTTC.